This TCR beta chain was documented in a study of blood T cell repertoires in COVID-19. Study-level background: The cDNA or gDNA used as material had been derived from T cells, B-cell-depleted T cells, or PBMCs.

Authors' methods: Estimates of nucleated cell counts were drawn from the amplification of reference gene primers. TCRdb's table, derived via immunoSEQ multiplex PCR, lists solely in-frame clones and lacks some. V, J and clone size derive from that table, while D and trimming were established from the DNA sequence. The repertoire holds around 300,000 clones, with roughly 90% as singletons. Trimming took 5 bases from V and 7 from J; bases not matched to a gene: 10. The germline gives CDR1 MDHEN, CDR2 SYDVKM. The length of the CDR3 is 15 residues. Living in about two dozen US areas, the participants were between roughly 18 and 90 years of age. Categorization into cohorts depended on clinical history that participants reported.

The sample consisted of PBMCs or T cells enriched from blood (not recorded which). The origin of this receptor is a woman between 18 and 30 years old with acute COVID-19. The genes are TRBV28 and TRBJ1-4; TRBD1 matches 7 bases. The CDR3 region is CASSPRGRGAEKLFF. CDR3 bases: TGTGCCAGCAGTCCTAGGGGGCGCGGGGCTGAAAAACTGTTTTTT.